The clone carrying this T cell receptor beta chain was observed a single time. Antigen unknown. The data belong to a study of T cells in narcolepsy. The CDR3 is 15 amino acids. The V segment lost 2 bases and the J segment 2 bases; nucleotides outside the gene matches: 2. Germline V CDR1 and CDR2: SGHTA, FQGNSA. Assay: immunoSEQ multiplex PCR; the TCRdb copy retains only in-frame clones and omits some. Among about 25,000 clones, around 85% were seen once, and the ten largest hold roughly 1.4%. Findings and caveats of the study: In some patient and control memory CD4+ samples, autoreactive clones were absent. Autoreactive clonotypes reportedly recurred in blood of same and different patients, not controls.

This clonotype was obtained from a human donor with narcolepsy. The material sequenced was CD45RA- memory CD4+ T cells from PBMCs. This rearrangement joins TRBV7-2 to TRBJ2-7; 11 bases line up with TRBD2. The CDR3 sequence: CASSLSSGRAYEQYF. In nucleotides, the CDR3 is TGTGCCAGCAGCTTAAGTAGCGGGAGGGCCTACGAGCAGTACTTC.